This T cell receptor (beta chain) stems from a study of blood T cell repertoires in COVID-19 (TCRdb year 2020). The study in broad terms: The collaborator samples originated in the United States, Italy and Spain and spanned the acute and convalescent phases of COVID-19. Samples came from the ongoing ImmuneRACE study (first 160 participants) plus 1,254 subjects from 6 global collaborators. The repertoires were released in a freely available public database intended as a resource for research on the immune response to SARS-CoV-2. Deeply sampled blood TCRbeta repertoires from subjects exposed to, actively infected with, or recovered from COVID-19 were included in the dataset. The material from the prospective study consisted of cDNA or gDNA derived from T cells, B-cell-depleted T cells, or PBMCs. A de-identified subject ID, COVID-19 status, age in years and sex were almost always included in the sample metadata. HLA class I and class II types, where available, came from metadata supplied by the sample provider rather than from assay-based typing. Study-wide findings and limitations: The amount of clinical and demographic metadata varied by source and participant and was provided uncurated.

TCRbeta CDR3 regions were amplified from genomic DNA using the immunoSEQ Assay, a bias-controlled multiplex PCR. Under the source paper's analysis protocol: Nucleated cell counts per sample were estimated from amplification of reference gene primers within the assay. To quantify the absolute abundance of each unique TCRbeta CDR3 rearrangement, sequence reads were collapsed and filtered. Productive Simpson clonality was computed per sample as the square root of Simpson's diversity index over productive rearrangements. Sourced from immuneACCESS, this table was stored by TCRdb with only in-frame sequences that have V and J called. A share of the clones is absent; for the studies checked, an unresolved V gene accounts for under half, and the remainder has no known explanation. The D gene and trimming were derived from the DNA, and the V and J assignments and clone size from that table. The sample table holds some 47,000 clones, of which 90% were seen once. In total, the top ten clones hold 5.1% of the sample.

The CDR3 starts with the cysteine, ends with the phenylalanine, and has 14 residues. Of all the DNA, just the CDR3 is kept, 42 bases in frame from base 1. Via the germline V gene, CDR1 is MNHEY and CDR2 SVGAGI. V loses 5 bases at its end and J loses 6 bases; junction bases beyond the gene matches: 5. Whole blood was collected in K2EDTA tubes by collaborating institutions according to the institutions' own protocols. For TCRbeta analysis, collaborators shipped samples in one of three forms: frozen whole blood, isolated PBMCs, or DNA extracted from either of those sample types. For this clone: There is no known antigen for this receptor. No quality values exist for individual bases; no much larger clone is one base distant.

The V gene is TRBV6-5 and the J gene is TRBJ2-2; a stretch of 8 junction bases matches TRBD1. The sequence came from a man aged 65 to 79 with acute or convalescent COVID-19. The sequenced material came from peripheral blood. The CDR3 in this case is CASSKTGVAGELFF. Here is the DNA: TGTGCCAGCAGTAAGACAGGGGTCGCCGGGGAGCTGTTTTTT.